These T cell receptor beta chains were read from a single sample in a study of blood T cell repertoires in COVID-19. Some clones are missing from TCRdb's copy, which holds only in-frame ones; the method was immunoSEQ multiplex PCR. The sample shows 300,000 to 400,000 clones, over 80% of them seen only once. Sequenced material: peripheral blood. The source is a woman aged 45 to 65 with COVID-19, enrolled during active disease. Each CDR3 is given with its conserved first and last residue. D genes are given only for firm matches. Some rows mark clone size as missing; the rest say once, few, many or name a class of expanded clone.

d_call | j_call | v_call | clone_size | cdr3_nt | cdr3_aa
TRBD1 | TRBJ1-1 | TRBV4-3 | - | TGCGCCAGCAGCCAATTACAGGGGGCGGACACTGAAGCTTTCTTT | CASSQLQGADTEAFF
- | TRBJ2-7 | TRBV7-9 | - | TGTGCCACCGCGCTGACTGGTTACGAGCAGTACTTC | CATALTGYEQYF
TRBD2 | TRBJ2-1 | TRBV27 | few | TGTGCCAGCAGTTTATCGAAGCGGGAGGGCCCCAGAAATGAGCAGTTCTTC | CASSLSKREGPRNEQFF
- | TRBJ1-1 | TRBV7-2 | - | TGTGCCAGCAGCTTCGGGCGGGAAGGAGGGTCGGCTTTCTTT | CASSFGREGGSAFF
TRBD2 | TRBJ2-5 | TRBV7-6 | - | TGTGCCAGCAGCATGGGACTAGCGGTTGGTGAGACCCAGTACTTC | CASSMGLAVGETQYF
- | TRBJ1-1 | TRBV28 | - | TGTGCCAGCAGTAGTATGGGGGGGGCGCGTACTGAAGCTTTCTTT | CASSSMGGARTEAFF
- | TRBJ2-1 | TRBV9 | - | TGTGCCAGCAGCGTTTGGGGTGGGACAACAAACAATGAGCAGTTCTTC | CASSVWGGTTNNEQFF
TRBD2 | TRBJ2-3 | TRBV9 | once | TGTGCCAGCAGCCGTAAAAACTGGGCTAGCGGGGGTCACACAGATACGCAGTATTTT | CASSRKNWASGGHTDTQYF
TRBD1 | TRBJ1-2 | TRBV19 | - | TGTGCCAGTAGTAACTCAAGACAGGGCGTGGACTATGGCTACACCTTC | CASSNSRQGVDYGYTF
TRBD1 | TRBJ1-3 | TRBV30 | - | TGTGCCTGGAGCCGGACCGGGACAGGGAATTCTGGAAACACCATATATTTT | CAWSRTGTGNSGNTIYF
TRBD1 | TRBJ2-2 | TRBV30 | - | TGTGCCTGGAGTGTCCAGGGGGCGAACACCGGGGAGCTGTTTTTT | CAWSVQGANTGELFF
- | TRBJ1-2 | TRBV4-2 | - | TGTGCCAGCGTCGGGGGGGATCTCAACTATGGCTACACCTTC | CASVGGDLNYGYTF
- | TRBJ2-2 | TRBV15 | - | TGTGCCACCAGGGACAGGGAGGGCACCGGGGAGCTGTTTTTT | CATRDREGTGELFF
TRBD2 | TRBJ2-2 | TRBV5-4 | - | TGTGCCAGCAGCTACGAGGTACTAGCGGGAGGGACCGGGGAGCTGTTTTTT | CASSYEVLAGGTGELFF
- | TRBJ2-7 | TRBV5-6 | - | TGTGCCAGCAGCCCTAGAACTAGCCTGGTTGCCTACGAGCAGTACTTC | CASSPRTSLVAYEQYF
- | TRBJ2-1 | TRBV6-4 | once | TGTGCCAGTAGAGCCTCGGGAACTAACAACAATGAGCAGTTCTTC | CASRASGTNNNEQFF
- | TRBJ2-1 | TRBV27 | - | TGTGCCAGCAGTTTATCCCCACAGGCCAATGAGCAGTTCTTC | CASSLSPQANEQFF
TRBD1 | TRBJ1-2 | TRBV7-2 | - | TGTGCCAGCAGCTACGCCACAGGGGATTTCTATGGCTACACCTTC | CASSYATGDFYGYTF
TRBD1 | TRBJ1-6 | TRBV19 | once | TGTGCCAGTAGTGCGACCGGGACAGGGACTTCACCCCTCCACTTT | CASSATGTGTSPLHF
TRBD1 | TRBJ2-1 | TRBV10-3 | - | TGTGCCATCAACAACCGGGACAGGGGGCAGAATGAGCAGTTCTTC | CAINNRDRGQNEQFF
- | TRBJ2-7 | TRBV11-3 | - | TGTGCCAGCAGCTTAGGCACTCGCTACGAGCAGTACTTC | CASSLGTRYEQYF
- | TRBJ1-1 | TRBV5-5 | - | TGTGCCAGCACCGGCCCAGGGAATCTAGGGCACACTGAAGCTTTCTTT | CASTGPGNLGHTEAFF
TRBD2 | TRBJ2-2 | TRBV9 | once | TGTGCCAGCAGCCTCTACCGAGCGGGAGTTACCCCCGGGGAGCTGTTTTTT | CASSLYRAGVTPGELFF
- | TRBJ2-1 | TRBV2 | - | TGTGCCAGCAGTGAAGAGCTGGAGACCTACAATGAGCAGTTCTTC | CASSEELETYNEQFF
- | TRBJ1-2 | TRBV5-1 | once | TGCGCCAGCAGCTCTGGGACAAGATTCTATGGCTACACCTTC | CASSSGTRFYGYTF
- | TRBJ2-2 | TRBV7-9 | - | TGTGCCAGCAGCTTAGGAGGGTTTAAAGGGAACACCGGGGAGCTGTTTTTT | CASSLGGFKGNTGELFF
- | TRBJ1-1 | TRBV30 | - | TGTGCCTGGAGGGCCCAACCGAACACTGAAGCTTTCTTT | CAWRAQPNTEAFF
TRBD2 | TRBJ2-6 | TRBV5-4 | - | TGTGCCAGCAGCCGGGGACTAGCGGGAGTTGGTGGGGCCAACGTCCTGACTTTC | CASSRGLAGVGGANVLTF
- | TRBJ1-5 | TRBV12-3/TRBV12-4 | many | TGTGCCAGCAGTCCTGACACAGGCCGTACCCAGCATTTT | CASSPDTGRTQHF
TRBD2 | TRBJ2-7 | TRBV2 | - | TGTGCCAGCCAGCCGGGGGGCTACGAGCAGTACTTC | CASQPGGYEQYF
TRBD1 | TRBJ2-7 | TRBV27 | - | TGTGCCAGCAGAAAGACAGGGGCCTACGAGCAGTACTTC | CASRKTGAYEQYF
TRBD2 | TRBJ2-1 | TRBV5-1 | - | TGCGCCAGCAGCCAAACTAGCGGGAGTCGCTACAATGAGCAGTTCTTC | CASSQTSGSRYNEQFF
- | TRBJ2-7 | TRBV2 | - | TGTGCCAGCAGTGAACAAGCGATCGTCTACGAGCAGTACTTC | CASSEQAIVYEQYF
TRBD1 | TRBJ2-2 | TRBV5-6 | - | TGTGCCAGCAGCTTGGGGGACAGGGTCGCCGGGGAGCTGTTTTTT | CASSLGDRVAGELFF
- | TRBJ1-1 | TRBV5-1 | few | TGCGCCAGCAGCTCGGCGTATCAGGGCACTGAAGCTTTCTTT | CASSSAYQGTEAFF
TRBD1 | TRBJ1-5 | TRBV18 | - | TGTGCCAGCTCGCTGGGACAGGGGGTCAATCAGCCCCAGCATTTT | CASSLGQGVNQPQHF
TRBD2 | TRBJ2-7 | TRBV18 | - | TGTGCCAGCTCATCAGTTAGCGGGTCCTCCTACGAGCAGTACTTC | CASSSVSGSSYEQYF
TRBD1 | TRBJ1-2 | TRBV7-9 | - | TGTGCCAGCAGCAACCATAGACAGGGAATAGACGATGGCTACACCTTC | CASSNHRQGIDDGYTF
- | TRBJ1-5 | TRBV7-2 | - | TGTGCCAGCAGCTTAGCAGGGGAGGGTCAGCCCCAGCATTTT | CASSLAGEGQPQHF
TRBD1 | TRBJ1-5 | TRBV9 | once | TGTGCCAGCAGCCCGGACAGGGGGGGCAATCAGCCCCAGCATTTT | CASSPDRGGNQPQHF
- | TRBJ1-3 | TRBV5-3 | - | TGTGCCAGAAGCTTTGTCCCACAGTCGTTCTCTGGAAACACCATATATTTT | CARSFVPQSFSGNTIYF
TRBD1 | TRBJ2-7 | TRBV19 | - | TGTGCCAGTAGTATCCTGGGACAGGGGAGATACGAGCAGTACTTC | CASSILGQGRYEQYF